This TCR beta chain was profiled in a study of identical twins (dated by TCRdb to the mid-2010s). For the study in its entirety: The study deep-sequenced TCR alpha and beta repertoires from monozygotic twins, unrelated adults of various ages and cord blood to test whether fetal clonotypes persist. To rule out contamination, the twin experiments were replicated at different times with different library preparation protocols. The research as a whole found: Out-of-frame TCR alpha sequences shared between twins showed an excess of low generation-probability sequences compared with coincidental sharing between unrelated individuals. Because the same donors could not be followed over many years, the conclusions depended on cross-sectional statistical analysis. A weaker excess of twin sharing was found in beta out-of-frame sequences because the signal-to-noise ratio was lowered by fewer shared sequences. Abundant cord blood beta clonotypes carried fewer insertions; young adult naive repertoires showed a weaker similar trend, while memory repertoires showed none. Zero-insertion analyses could be partly confounded by invariant T cells such as MAIT and iNKT, although diverse VJ usage argued against such confounding for most clonotypes. In monozygotic twins, recombination models systematically underestimated out-of-frame TCR alpha sharing, but the models matched the sharing seen between unrelated individuals.

Every donor in the study was a healthy Caucasian. The twin cohort comprised three pairs of female monozygotic twins, all aged about 18 to 29 years. Positive isolation kits from Invitrogen were used to isolate CD4+ and CD8+ T cell populations. The library was obtained by 5' RACE. The sequencer listed for this sample is Illumina HiSeq 2000. Template switching introduced a universal primer binding site; the final cDNA contained a unique molecular identifier, enabling accurate counting of TCR cDNA molecules. First-strand cDNA for TCR alpha and beta chains was synthesized from specific primers in the conserved constant-segment region. To control for contamination, each cDNA library was double barcoded with a SMART-Mk sample barcode plus Illumina barcodes. Two successive PCR steps introduced TruSeq adapter sequences along with Illumina sample barcodes. TCR alpha and beta cDNA libraries were sequenced on the Illumina HiSeq platform with custom primers. As for the authors' bioinformatics: MiGEC processed the raw reads to extract unique molecular identifiers, while MiXCR was used to determine the CDR3 positions. Recombination models were inferred per individual with the repgenHMM and IGoR tools using an EM algorithm. The tcR package in R was used for shared clonotype analysis, with sharing normalized by the product of cloneset sizes. To study raw recombination free of thymic and clonal selection effects, out-of-frame nonproductive sequences were analyzed. The raw public data were reprocessed by TCRdb itself: fastp quality trimming at Q25, MiXCR clonotype calling, in-frame beta chains only. Rows are unified per CDR3 protein, each entry keeping the most common DNA and genes. The V and J calls follow TCRdb's processing rather than the paper's. The sample includes about 200,000 distinct CDR3 sequences, with roughly 7.1% observed a single time. The ten biggest clones cover more than 12% of the sample.

This clonotype was seen ten or more times. Its binding antigen is unknown. Base qualities were left out, and no much larger clone turns up one base away. The CDR3 covers 15 residues, taking in both the cysteine and the phenylalanine. Only CDR3 DNA remains: 45 bases, in frame from the first base. Trimming costs V 7 bases and J 4 bases, and their ends lie 19 bases apart. CDR1 MNHNS and CDR2 SASEGT were looked up in the germline V gene. These data also featured in a second study, about T cells expressing NK-cell markers. According to the second study: Three sorted T-cell subsets (CD3+CD56+NKG2C+, CD3+CD56+NKG2C- and CD3+CD56-NKG2C+) from 8 or 9 donors had their TCR beta-chain repertoires profiled. Among the eight sequenced donors, seven were HCMV-seropositive and one was HCMV-seronegative. To restrict sorting to alphabetaTCR-expressing T cells, an anti-gammadeltaTCR antibody was added in several experiments. In six donors, the dominant CD3+CD56+NKG2C+ clonotypes ranked among the top 10 CD8+ clonotypes, making up roughly 1.0-7.0% of CD8+ T cells. Those dominant clonotypes were again the most abundant among CD3+CD56-NKG2C+ cells in a few donors, at about 25-60.1%. Whether the expanded NKG2C-expressing T cell clones were specific for HCMV antigens remained unclear. The eight sequenced donors were randomly selected healthy volunteers, three men and five women. A commercial ELISA kit detecting HCMV-specific IgG in serum was used to determine HCMV serostatus. MIGEC was used to demultiplex reads and group the reads by UMI, and MiTCR was used to assemble and quantify clonotypes. Only TCR cDNA sequences supported by at least two reads were kept to exclude erroneous sequences. Downstream repertoire analysis used the tcR package, and clonotypes were matched across fractions by CDR3 nucleotide sequence plus V segment. VDJmatch was used to annotate antigen specificity against VDJdb, with one amino acid substitution in CDR3 permitted.

Recombination linked TRBV6-1 to TRBJ1-2; a weak D assignment points to TRBD1 (5 bases agree). The sample taken for sequencing was CD8+ T cells sorted from blood. The TCR originated in a woman under 30 in good health. CDR3 region: CASNPTQGIRYGYTF. Read as DNA, the sequence is TGTGCCAGCAACCCTACCCAGGGAATTCGCTATGGCTACACCTTC.